These T cell receptor beta chains were read from a single sample in a study of CD8 T cells in Susac syndrome. TCRdb used MiXCR to reprocess the immunoSEQ multiplex PCR reads, holding one entry per CDR3 protein. The sample shows around 81,000 distinct CDR3 sequences, about 94% of them seen only once. Sequencing input: CD8+ T cells from PBMCs. The receptor set was obtained from a human donor with Susac syndrome. Both conserved end residues are part of each CDR3. The D gene is left open where the match is weak. Not every row has a clone size; where given, it reads once, few, many or a size class.

V gene,J gene,D gene,clone size,CDR3 protein,CDR3 DNA
TRBV6-4,TRBJ2-1,TRBD2,-,CASSDGTSGMDEQFF,TGTGCCAGCAGTGACGGGACTAGCGGGATGGATGAGCAGTTCTTC
TRBV6-5,TRBJ2-3,TRBD1,-,CASSYWTGEDSDTQYF,TGTGCCAGCAGTTACTGGACAGGGGAGGATTCAGATACGCAGTATTTT
TRBV9,TRBJ2-5,-,-,CASSVEWRETQYF,TGTGCCAGCAGCGTAGAGTGGCGGGAGACCCAGTACTTC
TRBV29-1,TRBJ2-7,-,-,CSVRNLGSVEQYF,TGCAGCGTTCGAAATTTGGGGTCGGTCGAGCAGTACTTC
TRBV20-1,TRBJ2-1,-,once,CSARSAGGNEQFF,TGCAGTGCTAGATCCGCAGGGGGGAATGAGCAGTTCTTC
TRBV5-4,TRBJ2-2,TRBD2,-,CASSFGLAGELFF,TGTGCCAGCAGCTTCGGACTAGCCGGGGAGCTGTTTTTT
TRBV29-1,TRBJ2-7,TRBD2,-,CSVTGLAEFLYEQYF,TGCAGCGTGACGGGACTAGCGGAGTTCCTCTACGAGCAGTACTTC
TRBV24-1,TRBJ2-1,TRBD2,-,CATSGAGEYNEQFF,TGTGCCACCAGCGGCGCGGGGGAATACAATGAGCAGTTCTTC
TRBV20-1,TRBJ1-1,-,-,CSAKTAQGSNTEAFF,TGCAGTGCTAAAACTGCACAGGGCTCGAACACTGAAGCTTTCTTT
TRBV13,TRBJ1-1,-,-,CASSAPSAAPRAEAFF,TGTGCCAGCAGCGCCCCCTCGGCAGCCCCGCGGGCGGAAGCTTTCTTT
TRBV2,TRBJ2-3,-,once,CASSEGQWTGAADTQYF,TGTGCCAGCAGTGAAGGCCAGTGGACGGGAGCCGCAGATACGCAGTATTTT
TRBV6-6,TRBJ2-1,-,-,CASSYLGTGGANEQFF,TGTGCCAGCAGTTACCTAGGGACTGGCGGGGCGAATGAGCAGTTCTTC
TRBV4-2,TRBJ2-5,-,-,CASSQGSRRVQETQYF,TGTGCCAGCAGCCAAGGGTCCCGGAGGGTCCAAGAGACCCAGTACTTC
TRBV19,TRBJ1-1,-,-,CASSIEPGSVNTEAFF,TGTGCCAGTAGTATAGAACCCGGGTCCGTAAACACTGAAGCTTTCTTT
TRBV4-3,TRBJ1-1,TRBD1,-,CASSQDLLPTGGPEAFF,TGCGCCAGCAGCCAGGACCTCTTACCCACAGGGGGCCCTGAAGCTTTCTTT
TRBV20-1,TRBJ1-1,-,-,CSAREMGTEAFF,TGCAGTGCCCGGGAGATGGGCACTGAAGCTTTCTTT
TRBV13,TRBJ2-1,-,-,CASSLPRGAEQFF,TGTGCCAGCAGCCTCCCTAGGGGAGCTGAGCAGTTCTTC
TRBV25-1,TRBJ2-7,-,-,CASSGTGAAYEQYF,TGTGCCAGCAGTGGTACCGGGGCCGCCTACGAGCAGTACTTC
TRBV6-1,TRBJ2-2,-,-,CASRVIGNANTGELFF,TGTGCCAGCAGGGTTATCGGGAACGCGAACACCGGGGAGCTGTTTTTT
TRBV7-9,TRBJ2-2,-,-,CASSDRGTGELFF,TGTGCCAGCAGCGACAGAGGTACCGGGGAGCTGTTTTTT
TRBV4-2,TRBJ2-3,TRBD1,-,CASSQDGGDRASTDTQYF,TGTGCCAGCAGCCAAGATGGCGGGGACAGGGCATCCACAGATACGCAGTATTTT
TRBV11-2,TRBJ2-2,TRBD2,-,CASSSEVLGLAGGPQNTGELFF,TGTGCCAGCAGCTCCGAAGTTCTGGGACTAGCGGGGGGCCCACAGAACACCGGGGAGCTGTTTTTT
TRBV5-4,TRBJ2-3,-,-,CASSLLSGGPTDTQYF,TGTGCCAGCAGCTTATTGTCCGGGGGGCCCACAGATACGCAGTATTTT
TRBV14,TRBJ1-6,-,-,CASSQDHGNSPLHF,TGTGCCAGCAGCCAGGACCATGGGAATTCACCCCTCCACTTT
TRBV12-3/TRBV12-4,TRBJ2-7,-,-,CASSLQHEQYF,TGTGCCAGCAGTTTACAGCACGAGCAGTACTTC
TRBV25-1,TRBJ2-7,-,-,CASRWRGEQYF,TGTGCCAGCCGTTGGCGTGGCGAGCAGTACTTC
TRBV4-2,TRBJ2-7,TRBD1,-,CASSPGQGILYEQYF,TGTGCCAGCAGCCCCGGACAGGGGATCCTCTACGAGCAGTACTTC
TRBV27,TRBJ1-1,TRBD1,-,CASISDRGSGTEAFF,TGTGCCAGCATTAGTGACAGGGGGTCGGGCACTGAAGCTTTCTTT
TRBV27,TRBJ2-3,TRBD2,-,CASSLSGASTDTQYF,TGTGCCAGCAGTCTTAGCGGGGCCAGCACAGATACGCAGTATTTT
TRBV24-1,TRBJ2-5,TRBD2,-,CATSGSAGGQETQYF,TGTGCCACCAGTGGTTCAGCGGGGGGTCAAGAGACCCAGTACTTC
TRBV6-5,TRBJ2-5,TRBD2,-,CASSYVGRAETQYF,TGTGCCAGCAGTTATGTCGGGAGGGCAGAGACCCAGTACTTC
TRBV29-1,TRBJ2-1,TRBD1,-,CSVEDPYQQGNSYNEQFF,TGCAGCGTTGAAGATCCTTATCAACAGGGGAACTCCTACAATGAGCAGTTCTTC
TRBV20-1,TRBJ1-6,-,-,CSARVGPTDSPLHF,TGCAGTGCTAGAGTTGGGCCCACTGACTCACCCCTCCACTTT
TRBV7-9,TRBJ1-1,-,once,CASSHAPVGTEAFF,TGTGCCAGCAGCCACGCCCCTGTCGGCACTGAAGCTTTCTTT
TRBV27,TRBJ2-7,-,-,CASSPGSFYEQYF,TGTGCCAGCAGTCCCGGATCCTTCTACGAGCAGTACTTC
TRBV12-3/TRBV12-4,TRBJ2-5,-,-,CASSLLGGRGQETQYF,TGTGCCAGCAGTCTCCTCGGGGGCAGGGGGCAAGAGACCCAGTACTTC
TRBV6-4,TRBJ2-2,TRBD2,once,CASSGGRDYNTGELFF,TGTGCCAGCAGTGGGGGCCGGGACTACAACACCGGGGAGCTGTTTTTT
TRBV12-3/TRBV12-4,TRBJ1-5,-,-,CASSPSGTTYVNEPLNQPQHF,TGTGCCAGCAGTCCCTCCGGAACAACCTACGTAAACGAACCCTTAAATCAGCCCCAGCATTTT
TRBV7-9,TRBJ1-1,-,once,CASILDSGAREAFF,TGTGCCAGCATCCTGGACTCCGGGGCTCGTGAAGCTTTCTTT
TRBV6-1,TRBJ2-6,-,-,CASIQTGIAGANVLTF,TGTGCCAGCATTCAGACAGGAATTGCTGGGGCCAACGTCCTGACTTTC
TRBV29-1,TRBJ1-1,-,-,CSVWTELNEAFF,TGCAGCGTTTGGACAGAATTGAATGAAGCTTTCTTT